This T cell receptor (beta chain) was recovered during a study of regulatory T cells in long-lasting Graves disease. Study-level information: Newly diagnosed Graves' patients took antithyroid drugs under 3 months.

The CDR3 extends over 13 amino acids. Germline CDR1 reads SGHVS; CDR2 reads FQNEAQ. After removal of 1 base from V and 8 bases from J, the junction contained 2 bases not matched to a gene. Arm-PCR of CDR3 regions and iRepertoire HTBI primers were the basis on which TCR beta libraries were built. One entry per CDR3 protein, called by TCRdb with MiXCR from the multiplex PCR reads. The sample consists of a few hundred thousand distinct CDR3 sequences, 18% of them appearing once. There are many counts of this clonotype. Its antigen is not identified. Noted time point: newly diagnosed GD, antithyroid drugs for less than 3 months. TCR sequences were obtained from RNA taken from PBMCs. Study-wide results and limits: Persistent disease favored TRBV28, TRBJ1-2 and TRBJ2-5. Exclusively peripheral blood, rather than thyroid tissue, was studied.

This same sample was also taken into another study, of T cells in Graves' hyperthyroidism and ophthalmopathy.

V gene TRBV7-8 combines with J gene TRBJ1-2; 9 bases fit TRBD1. The sample was peripheral blood mononuclear cells (PBMCs), taken at new diagnosis, from a patient treated with antithyroid drugs. The TCR comes from a woman aged 25-40 years with Graves disease. CDR3 in amino acids: CASSLDRGRGYTF. CDR3 coding DNA: TGTGCCAGCAGCTTAGACAGGGGGCGGGGCTACACCTTC.